These 8 T cell receptor beta chains share one sample of origin, sequenced in a study of Graves' ophthalmopathy and Graves' hyperthyroidism. Beta-chain TCR CDR3 regions were amplified from RNA transcripts. Amplification began with first-round RT-PCR using HTBI primers, then second-round multiplex PCR was performed. In TCRdb, the multiplex PCR reads were re-called with MiXCR into one record per CDR3 protein. In the table there are about 700,000 distinct CDR3 sequences, roughly 40% of which are singletons. The material sequenced was peripheral blood. Receptors were obtained from an adult man with Graves' ophthalmopathy.

The rearrangement joins TRBV7-9 to TRBJ2-6; perhaps TRBD1 as D (6 bases). Germline loops: CDR1 SEHNR, CDR2 FQNEAQ (reference sequence). This CDR3 has 17 residues. V dropped 7 bases and J dropped 1 base, with 17 bases sitting between them. CDR3 in amino acids: CASTRTAYISGANVLTF. CDR3 nucleotides: TGTGCCAGCACCCGGACAGCCTATATTTCTGGGGCCAACGTCCTGACTTTC.

This clonotype was seen a handful of times. This sequence may be a read error, since a much larger clone differs from it by one base. The rearrangement joins TRBV10-3 to TRBJ2-5; TRBD1 matches 7 bases. The CDR3 is made up of 14 amino acids. Per germline, CDR1 ENHRY and CDR2 SYGVKD. V shed 2 bases, J shed 5 bases, and the junction held 5 bases outside the gene matches. As DNA, the CDR3 is TGTGCCATCAGTGAGACAGGGGAGTGGGAGACCCAGTACTTC. Its protein is CAISETGEWETQYF.

The chain uses TRBV5-1 and TRBJ1-5; D is unclear. There are 13 residues in the CDR3. Looked up from germline, CDR1 is SGHRS and CDR2 is YFSETQ. Trimming pared 1 base from V and 4 bases from J, leaving 6 bases between. The CDR3 nucleotides read TGCGCCAGCAGCTTGTTCGGGAATCAGCCCCAGCATTTT. This codes for CASSLFGNQPQHF.

The V gene is TRBV12-3 or TRBV12-4, the J gene TRBJ1-6; TRBD1 is a possible D gene (5 bases). The CDR3 is made up of 17 amino acids. Between the trimmed V and J ends, which lost 3 bases and 6 bases, there was a span of 18 bases. In DNA, the CDR3 is TGTGCCAGCAGTTTTGGCGTGGGGCAGGGTGGTAATTCACCCCTCCACTTT. Translated: CASSFGVGQGGNSPLHF.

At least ten counts were recorded for this clonotype. A much larger clonotype is one base distant, so this may be a read error. V usage is TRBV7-8 and J usage is TRBJ1-4; no reliable D call. This CDR3 has 12 residues. Germline lookup yields CDR1 SGHVS and CDR2 FQNEAQ. Between the trimmed V and J ends, which lost 5 bases and 9 bases, there was a span of 10 bases. The CDR3 sequence is CASSPDDKKLFF. CDR3 nucleotides: TGTGCCAGCAGCCCCGATGACAAAAAACTGTTTTTT. Variable domain in full (rest from reference TRBV7-8 and TRBJ1-4): GAGVSQSPRYKVAKRGQDVALRCDPISGHVSLFWYQQALGQGPEFLTYFQNEAQLDKSGLPSDRFFAERPEGSVSTLKIQRTQQEDSAVYLCASSPDDKKLFFGSGTQLSVL.

V gene TRBV20-1 combines with J gene TRBJ1-5; no definite D call. V was pared by 4 bases and J by 5 bases, with 12 bases between. The CDR3 runs 13 residues. Germline V CDR1 and CDR2: DFQATT, SNEGSKA (reference sequence). CDR3 coding DNA: TGCAGTGCTAAAGATAGTAGTGATCAGCCCCAGCATTTT. It specifies CSAKDSSDQPQHF.

The chain has TRBV6-9 and TRBJ1-5, with a possible D match to TRBD1 (6 bases). The ends were cut back, 5 bases at V and 7 bases at J, with 18 bases in the middle. The germline V gene encodes CDR1 MNHGY and CDR2 SVAAGI. The CDR3 is made up of 15 amino acids. The CDR3 sequence is CASSEWGAQRQPQHF. The CDR3 DNA follows: TGTGCCAGCAGTGAATGGGGGGCCCAACGACAGCCCCAGCATTTT.

The chain uses TRBV7-6 and TRBJ2-7, with unresolved D. Germline assignment: CDR1 SGHVS and CDR2 FNYEAQ. Trimming stripped 3 bases from V and 0 bases from J, with 15 bases between. CDR3 length equals 16 residues. CDR3 DNA sequence: TGTGCCAGCAGCTTCGTAGGGCAACACGACTCCTACGAGCAGTACTTC. Its translation: CASSFVGQHDSYEQYF.